A selection of T cell receptor beta chains follows, all from one sample in a study of blood T cell repertoires in COVID-19. Sequencing was performed with immunoSEQ multiplex PCR; in TCRdb, only in-frame clones are kept and a portion is missing. The sample carries tens of thousands of clones, around 91% recorded once. Sequenced material: peripheral blood. The receptors derive from a man aged 45-65 years with acute or convalescent COVID-19. Both conserved end residues are part of each CDR3. Fields, in order: V gene, clone size, CDR3 protein. Size values are once, few and many counts, or a class for expanded clones, and some rows have none.

V: TRBV6-6
size: NA
CDR3: CASSFRQGVKETQYF

V: TRBV27
size: NA
CDR3: CASSLKPTGLALSSYEQYF

V: TRBV18
size: NA
CDR3: CASSPKTDNSPLHF

V: TRBV5-6
size: NA
CDR3: CASSLTGGSRQPQHF

V: TRBV4-1
size: NA
CDR3: CASSQDASGYEQYF

V: TRBV4-1
size: NA
CDR3: CASSQVGLAVYNEQFF

V: TRBV2
size: NA
CDR3: CAKKQGVNTEAFF

V: TRBV6-5
size: NA
CDR3: CASSYIPSYEQYF

V: TRBV28
size: NA
CDR3: CASSQSGSGTGELFF

V: TRBV12-5
size: once
CDR3: CASGLARAGAYNEQFF

V: TRBV9
size: NA
CDR3: CASSVITNTGELFF

V: TRBV5-1
size: NA
CDR3: CASSLGAGETQYF

V: TRBV7-6
size: once
CDR3: CASSLEGGAPYNEQFF

V: TRBV7-2
size: NA
CDR3: CASSAGTTPSTDTQYF

V: TRBV5-6
size: NA
CDR3: CASSLLRHFSGNTIYF

V: TRBV2
size: NA
CDR3: CASSHFDRDHRPSTDTQYF

V: TRBV5-5
size: few
CDR3: CASSMAGTDTQYF

V: TRBV29-1
size: NA
CDR3: CSVDSGRAWSRETQYF

V: TRBV4-2
size: NA
CDR3: CASSQGPSGRGNNEQFF

V: TRBV21-1
size: NA
CDR3: CASSKVGGSYGYTF

V: TRBV21-1
size: medium-sized
CDR3: CASSPTPSAGELFF

V: TRBV11-2
size: few
CDR3: CASSSLVYGEAFF

V: TRBV7-2
size: NA
CDR3: CASSPRRGEKLFF

V: TRBV7-2
size: NA
CDR3: CASSLVLAGGPGETQYF

V: TRBV19
size: NA
CDR3: CASSPHQGSTEAFF

V: TRBV5-1
size: few
CDR3: CASSLAVAGGPSYEQYF

V: TRBV23-1
size: NA
CDR3: CASSQFIGSTEAFF

V: TRBV19
size: NA
CDR3: CASSGRAEQFF

V: TRBV5-4
size: once
CDR3: CASSWMPANGDGYTF

V: TRBV19
size: NA
CDR3: CASRDGVYGYTF